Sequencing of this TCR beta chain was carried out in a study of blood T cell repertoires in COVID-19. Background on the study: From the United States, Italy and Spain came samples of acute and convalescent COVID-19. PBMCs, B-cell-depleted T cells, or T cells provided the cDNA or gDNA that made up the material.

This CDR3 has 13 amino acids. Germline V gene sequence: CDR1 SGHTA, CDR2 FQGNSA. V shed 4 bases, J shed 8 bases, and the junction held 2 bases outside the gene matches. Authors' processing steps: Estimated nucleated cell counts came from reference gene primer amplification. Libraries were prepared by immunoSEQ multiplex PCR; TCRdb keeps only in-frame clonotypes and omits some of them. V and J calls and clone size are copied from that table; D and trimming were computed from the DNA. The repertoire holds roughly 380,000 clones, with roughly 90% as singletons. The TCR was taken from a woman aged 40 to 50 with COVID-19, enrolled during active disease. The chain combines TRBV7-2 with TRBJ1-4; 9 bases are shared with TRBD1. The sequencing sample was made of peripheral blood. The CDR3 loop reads CASSSGQGEKLFF. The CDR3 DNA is TGTGCCAGCAGCTCCGGACAGGGGGAAAAACTGTTTTTT.